This T cell receptor (beta chain) emerged from a study of OX40 agonist ivuxolimab in advanced cancers. The CDR3 length is 12 residues. Germline lookup yields CDR1 MNHEY and CDR2 SMNVEV (reference sequence). V shed 6 bases and J shed 3 bases, with 9 bases lying between them. TCRdb keeps only in-frame clones here, not all; method: immunoSEQ multiplex PCR. The table lists tens of thousands of clones, 92% of them singletons, with around 0.54% in the top ten. The material was CD4+ or CD8+ T cells sorted from blood, obtained in a trial of the OX40 agonist ivuxolimab. The chain combines TRBV27 with TRBJ2-7; D remains unclear. The source of this sequence is an adult with an advanced solid tumor such as melanoma, head and neck, liver or kidney cancer. The CDR3 here is CASSGTYYEQYF. For the CDR3, the DNA is TGTGCCAGCAGCGGCACATACTACGAGCAGTACTTC.